This T cell receptor beta chain stems from a study of cytomegalovirus exposure and HLA in healthy donors. Regarding the study as a whole: TCR beta chain V- and J-gene trimming was linked, in a later analysis, to a missense variant in DCLRE1C. Among TCR beta chains, those listed as cytomegalovirus-associated numbered over 150. Analyzed later, most CMV-associated TCR beta chains appeared HLA-restricted. As confirmed in vitro, a few CMV-associated chains were specific for CMV antigens.

Germline V gene lookup returns CDR1 SGHAT and CDR2 FQNNGV. This CDR3 contains 14 residues. V was pared by 0 bases and J by 11 bases, with 14 bases between. A multiplex PCR was run with 60 Vbeta primers and 13 Jbeta primers. Libraries were prepared by immunoSEQ multiplex PCR; TCRdb keeps only in-frame clonotypes and omits some of them. The repertoire holds approximately 120,000 clones, with less than 80% as singletons. About this clone itself: As yet, its antigen is unknown.

This chain links TRBV11-2 with TRBJ1-5; possible D gene TRBD1, 6 bases. The receptor's source is a man aged 40-49 years in good health and CMV-seropositive. The sample taken for sequencing was PBMCs. CDR3 protein: CASSLDRDTSAQHF. CDR3 coding DNA: TGTGCCAGCAGCTTAGATCGGGACACCTCGGCCCAGCATTTT.